The clone carrying this TCR beta chain was counted many times. Quantitative barcoded 5'-RACE was used to prepare TCR beta libraries. TCRdb recomputed calls from the 5' RACE reads with MiXCR, one row per CDR3 protein. The sample lists about 240,000 distinct CDR3 sequences, 8% to 9.5% seen once, with 6.8% in the top ten. This entry is derived from a study of CD8 T cells in ankylosing spondylitis. CDR3 length: 13 residues. V gave up 10 bases and J gave up 7 bases; unmatched junction bases: 7. The clonotype comes from a male donor with ankylosing spondylitis or in good health (not recorded which). The chain carries TRBV12-3 or TRBV12-4 and TRBJ2-2, with 9 positions matching TRBD2. The sample taken for sequencing was blood, either unsorted or a sorted T cell fraction (not recorded which). The CDR3 loop reads CATPGLASGELFF. The CDR3 DNA reads as TGTGCCACCCCGGGACTAGCCAGCGGGGAGCTGTTTTTT.